Presented here are 25 T cell receptor beta chains from one specimen sequenced in a study of cytomegalovirus exposure and HLA in healthy donors. 60 Vbeta and 13 Jbeta primers were used in PCR. Libraries were prepared by immunoSEQ multiplex PCR; TCRdb keeps only in-frame clonotypes and omits some of them. The sample yields about 140,000 clones, 76% seen once. The sequenced sample consisted of PBMCs. The receptors shown here come from a male donor in good health and CMV-seronegative.

This chain joins TRBV19 and TRBJ2-7, with a weak D call TRBD2 (5 bases). Trimming shortened V by 6 bases and J by 5 bases, and 14 bases separated the two germline ends. CDR1 and CDR2 (germline): LNHDA, SQIVND (reference sequence). CDR3 length equals 13 residues. The CDR3 is CASSSMSGDEQYF. DNA of the CDR3: TGTGCCAGTAGCTCAATGTCCGGGGACGAGCAGTACTTC.

V is TRBV6-1 and J is TRBJ1-5; D gene unclear. Looked up from germline, CDR1 is MNHNS and CDR2 is SASEGT. The CDR3 is 13 amino acids. The V end lost 8 bases, the J end lost 2 bases, and 10 bases lay between the germline ends. The chain's CDR3 is CASGMSGNQPQHF. The CDR3 DNA sequence: TGTGCCAGCGGAATGAGCGGCAATCAGCCCCAGCATTTT.

The gene calls are TRBV5-1 and TRBJ1-4; 7 positions match TRBD1. Germline assignment: CDR1 SGHRS and CDR2 YFSETQ. The CDR3 sequence is 14 residues long. Trimming took 4 bases from V and 6 from J; bases not matched to a gene: 6. DNA of the CDR3: TGCGCCAGCAGCGGAGGGGGCTCGCATGAAAAACTGTTTTTT. Its translation is CASSGGGSHEKLFF.

This clone was detected only a few times. The chain links TRBV30 to TRBJ2-7; 10 bases align to TRBD2. V lost 6 bases and J lost 2; bases outside the gene matches: 4. This CDR3 region has 13 residues. Germline-derived CDR1 and CDR2 are GTSNPN and SVGIG (reference sequence). The CDR3 reads CACRTSGTYEQYF. CDR3 nucleotide sequence: TGTGCCTGTAGGACTAGCGGAACCTACGAGCAGTACTTC.

V and J are TRBV5-1 and TRBJ2-7; the match to TRBD2 covers 12 bases. The length of the CDR3 is 15 residues. Germline V gene lookup returns CDR1 SGHRS and CDR2 YFSETQ. The V and J ends lost 1 base and 6 bases, in that order; junction bases with no gene match: 5. The CDR3 is CASSLLAGGPGEQYF. The CDR3 nucleotides are TGCGCCAGCAGCTTGCTAGCGGGAGGGCCAGGCGAGCAGTACTTC.

The CDR3 coding sequence is TGTGCCTGGAGAGAGACAGGGGGTTACACTGAAGCTTTCTTT. Its translation: CAWRETGGYTEAFF. This chain joins TRBV30 and TRBJ1-1; 9 bases are a match to TRBD1. Germline CDR1 reads GTSNPN; CDR2 reads SVGIG (reference sequence). CDR3 length equals 14 residues. Trimming took 3 bases from V and 3 from J; bases not matched to a gene: 5.

This clone appeared a single time. V is TRBV5-6 and J is TRBJ1-6; no clear D gene. This CDR3 is 14 amino acids long. With 2 bases removed from V and 10 bases from J, the gap between germline ends came to 13 bases. Looked up from germline, CDR1 is SGHDT and CDR2 is YYEEEE. The CDR3 DNA reads as TGTGCCAGCAGCTTACCGGGGATTGAATCACCCCTCCACTTT. The encoded protein is CASSLPGIESPLHF.

This clone appeared a single time. The chain links TRBV28 to TRBJ1-3; D unclear. Germline lookup yields CDR1 MDHEN and CDR2 SYDVKM. The V and J ends lost 3 bases and 0 bases respectively, with 12 bases between them. The CDR3 loop spans 16 amino acids. CDR3 nucleotide sequence: TGTGCCAGCAGTTTGGAGACGGTGAACTCTGGAAACACCATATATTTT. Its protein is CASSLETVNSGNTIYF.

This clone occurred a few times. The V call is TRBV5-1, the J call TRBJ1-2; D unclear. The CDR3 has 12 amino acids. V was shortened by 5 bases and J by 10 bases, with 15 bases between the two germline ends. Per the germline V gene, CDR1 is SGHRS and CDR2 is YFSETQ. CDR3 sequence reads: CASRGLMEFYTF. The CDR3 DNA sequence: TGCGCCAGCAGAGGACTAATGGAGTTCTACACCTTC.

The chain combines TRBV30 with TRBJ1-2, with 9 bases fitting TRBD1. Trimming at V came to 8 bases and at J to 7 bases, leaving 14 bases not matched to a gene. Germline CDR1 and CDR2: GTSNPN and SVGIG (reference sequence). This CDR3 spans 14 amino acids. The CDR3 sequence is CATRQGVLSGGYTF. The CDR3 DNA is TGTGCCACGCGACAGGGGGTTCTTTCAGGTGGCTACACCTTC.

J is TRBJ2-3 and V is TRBV29-1, with D perhaps TRBD2 (6 bases). The germline V gene has CDR1 SQVTM and CDR2 ANQGSEA. CDR3 size: 14 residues. V was trimmed by 3 bases and J by 4 bases, leaving 14 bases between them. CDR3 in DNA: TGCAGCGTTGATGACGGGAGCGGCGCAGATACGCAGTATTTT. It is translated as CSVDDGSGADTQYF.

CDR3 region: CASSLSQYEQYF. CDR3 bases: TGTGCCAGCAGCCTATCTCAATACGAGCAGTACTTC. The rearrangement joins TRBV7-8 to TRBJ2-7; D remains ambiguous. Between the trimmed V and J ends, which lost 5 bases and 4 bases, there was a span of 9 bases. The CDR3 has 12 residues. Germline V lookup: CDR1 SGHVS, CDR2 FQNEAQ.

The V gene is TRBV4-1, the J gene TRBJ1-1; D unresolved. CDR1 and CDR2 from the germline V gene are MGHRA and YSYEKL. Trimming stripped 1 base from V and 5 bases from J, with 11 bases between. This CDR3 spans 14 amino acids. The CDR3 coding sequence is TGCGCCAGCAGCCAAGCCCCCGGTTGGACTGAAGCTTTCTTT. Residues: CASSQAPGWTEAFF.

The chain carries TRBV27 and TRBJ1-2; the D gene is possibly TRBD1 (5 bases). The CDR3 runs to 13 residues. The germline gives CDR1 MNHEY, CDR2 SMNVEV (reference sequence). Deletions cut 5 bases from V and 4 bases from J, with 11 bases between. CDR3 coding DNA: TGTGCCAGCAGTCCTCAGGGAGGCTATGGCTACACCTTC. This codes for CASSPQGGYGYTF.

The J gene is TRBJ1-2, the V gene TRBV7-2; 8 positions agree with TRBD1. This CDR3 is 16 amino acids long. Germline V gene sequence: CDR1 SGHTA, CDR2 FQGNSA. V lost 1 base to trimming and J lost 3 bases; unmatched junction nucleotides: 7. CDR3 loop: CASSLVRTGYDYGYTF. The CDR3 DNA reads as TGTGCCAGCAGCTTAGTCCGGACAGGGTATGACTATGGCTACACCTTC.

The chain has TRBV5-1 and TRBJ2-5; D not resolved. CDR3 size: 14 residues. V lost 0 bases to trimming and J lost 6 bases, with 12 bases between them. Germline V gives CDR1 SGHRS, CDR2 YFSETQ. For the CDR3, the DNA is TGCGCCAGCAGCTTGGCCGAGAGCCTAAAGACCCAGTACTTC. It codes for CASSLAESLKTQYF.

The chain couples TRBV4-1 to TRBJ2-7; 8 bases align to TRBD1. Germline V gene sequence: CDR1 MGHRA, CDR2 YSYEKL. The CDR3 loop spans 15 amino acids. The V segment lost 0 bases and the J segment 3 bases; nucleotides outside the gene matches: 4. The CDR3 is CASSQEDRANYEQYF. CDR3 DNA: TGCGCCAGCAGCCAAGAGGACAGGGCTAACTACGAGCAGTACTTC.

About this clone itself: Other DNA sequences in this sample translate to the same CDR3. The chain uses TRBV5-4 and TRBJ2-7; tentative D call: TRBD2 (6 bases). The CDR3 is 15 residues long. V lost 3 bases to trimming and J lost 0 bases, with 13 bases between them. The germline CDR1 and CDR2 sequences are SGHNT and YYREEE (reference sequence). The CDR3 loop is CASSSRDSNSYEQYF. CDR3 in DNA: TGTGCCAGCAGCTCACGGGACTCCAACTCCTACGAGCAGTACTTC.

This clone appeared once. The gene calls are TRBV9 and TRBJ2-5; 14 positions agree with TRBD2. Trimming took 3 bases from V and 5 from J; bases not matched to a gene: 9. The CDR3 sequence is 17 residues long. CDR1 and CDR2 (germline): SGDLS, YYNGEE. The CDR3 nucleotides are TGTGCCAGCAGCGCGGGGACTAGCGGGGGTCTAAGGGAGACCCAGTACTTC. Protein sequence: CASSAGTSGGLRETQYF.

This clone was counted a single time. This chain joins TRBV6-5 and TRBJ2-5, with 7 bases identical to TRBD2. This CDR3 is 14 amino acids long. V gave up 5 bases and J gave up 5 bases; unmatched junction bases: 8. Germline V gene data show CDR1 as MNHEY and CDR2 as SVGAGI. CDR3 region: CASSHTGTKETQYF. CDR3 nucleotide sequence: TGTGCCAGCAGTCATACCGGGACTAAGGAGACCCAGTACTTC.

CDR3 amino acids: CASSQLGTGPYNEQFF. In DNA form, the CDR3 reads TGCGCCAGCAGCCAACTGGGGACAGGGCCCTACAATGAGCAGTTCTTC. The rearrangement links TRBV4-1 to TRBJ2-1; 9 bases align to TRBD1. CDR1 is MGHRA, CDR2 YSYEKL, per germline. Trimming removed 2 bases from V and 2 bases from J; junction bases left unmatched: 4. The CDR3 is 16 amino acids.

The rearrangement uses TRBV6-6 and TRBJ2-2; 9 bases are a match to TRBD2. Germline loops: CDR1 MNHNY, CDR2 SVGAGI (reference sequence). CDR3 length: 15 amino acids. V was clipped by 2 bases and J by 7 bases; unmatched bases: 5. CDR3 in DNA: TGTGCCAGCAGTTACGGCGGGGGGGCTGGCGGGGAGCTGTTTTTT. Protein: CASSYGGGAGGELFF.

V is TRBV20-1 and J is TRBJ1-2; no firm D call. The CDR3 is 11 amino acids. Germline V gene sequence: CDR1 DFQATT, CDR2 SNEGSKA (reference sequence). V was shortened by 4 bases and J by 7 bases, with 10 bases between the two germline ends. CDR3 sequence: CSAKLPSGYTF. The CDR3 DNA sequence: TGCAGTGCTAAACTTCCCTCTGGCTACACCTTC.

In its sample, this clone was seen once. J is TRBJ1-1 and V is TRBV19; D possibly corresponds to TRBD1 (6 bases). V dropped 4 bases and J dropped 4 bases, with 13 bases sitting between them. CDR1 is LNHDA and CDR2 is SQIVND in the germline V gene (reference sequence). The CDR3 length is 14 residues. The CDR3 DNA is TGTGCCAGTAGTAGCACCAGGGGAAGCACTGAAGCTTTCTTT. Amino acid sequence: CASSSTRGSTEAFF.

The V and J genes are TRBV28 and TRBJ1-1, with D perhaps matching TRBD1 (5 bases). The V end was cut by 5 bases, the J end by 0 bases, with 10 bases between. Per the germline V gene, CDR1 is MDHEN and CDR2 is SYDVKM. The CDR3 sequence is 14 residues long. DNA of the CDR3: TGTGCCAGCAGTCAGGGAGGAGTGAACACTGAAGCTTTCTTT. Its translation: CASSQGGVNTEAFF.